A selection of T cell receptor beta chains follows, all from one sample in a study of early T cells in non-severe SARS-CoV-2 infection. Using its own MiXCR run on the 5' RACE reads, TCRdb lists one record per CDR3 protein. The top ten clones hold approximately 3.1% of a sample with about 110,000 distinct CDR3 sequences, about an eighth of them seen once. The sequencing input was whole blood. These receptors originate from an adult who was a healthcare worker with PCR-confirmed SARS-CoV-2 infection or an uninfected control (not recorded which). CDR3s leave out the opening cysteine and the closing phenylalanine or tryptophan. The order of the fields is V gene, clone size, J gene, CDR3 protein. Clone size is shown for a subset of rows, as once, few, many or a class of expanded clone.

>TRBV30|few|TRBJ1-5
AWATVHEQPQH
>TRBV5-1|many|TRBJ1-1
ASSSESMGEAF
>TRBV29-1|many|TRBJ2-1
SVANLRSSYNEQF
>TRBV27|many|TRBJ1-1
ASSLRQINTEAF
>TRBV29-1|many|TRBJ2-1
SVEAGILEF
>TRBV14|few|TRBJ1-6
ASSQRGTGHNSPLH
>TRBV6-1|few|TRBJ2-1
ATRRGADNEQF
>TRBV19|few|TRBJ2-7
ASSLPGLRSYEQY
>TRBV9|-|TRBJ2-3
ASSVVPDTQY
>TRBV27|-|TRBJ1-2
ASHTGTGPNGYT
>TRBV28|-|TRBJ2-3
ASSGAGSSTDTQY
>TRBV6-1|many|TRBJ1-5
AINRKNQPQH
>TRBV9|-|TRBJ2-1
ASSVVSASYNEQF
>TRBV3-1|-|TRBJ1-5
ASSQGNQNQPQH
>TRBV2|-|TRBJ2-3
ASSEIGTLQIAQY
>TRBV18|few|TRBJ2-5
ASSLGTGETQY
>TRBV5-1|many|TRBJ1-5
ASSLAGAGNQPQH